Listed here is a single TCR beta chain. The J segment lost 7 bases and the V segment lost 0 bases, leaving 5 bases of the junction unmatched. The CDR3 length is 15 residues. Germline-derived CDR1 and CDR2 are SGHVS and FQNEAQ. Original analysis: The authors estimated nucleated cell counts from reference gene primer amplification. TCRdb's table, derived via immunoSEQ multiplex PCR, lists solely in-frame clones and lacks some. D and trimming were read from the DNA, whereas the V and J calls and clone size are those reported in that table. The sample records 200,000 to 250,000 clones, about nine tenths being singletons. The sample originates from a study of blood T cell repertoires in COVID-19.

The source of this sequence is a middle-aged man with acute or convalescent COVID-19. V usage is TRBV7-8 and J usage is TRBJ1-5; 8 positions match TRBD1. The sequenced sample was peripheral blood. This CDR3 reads CASSLAIQGGQPQHF. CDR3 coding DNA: TGTGCCAGCAGCTTAGCGATACAGGGGGGCCAGCCCCAGCATTTT.